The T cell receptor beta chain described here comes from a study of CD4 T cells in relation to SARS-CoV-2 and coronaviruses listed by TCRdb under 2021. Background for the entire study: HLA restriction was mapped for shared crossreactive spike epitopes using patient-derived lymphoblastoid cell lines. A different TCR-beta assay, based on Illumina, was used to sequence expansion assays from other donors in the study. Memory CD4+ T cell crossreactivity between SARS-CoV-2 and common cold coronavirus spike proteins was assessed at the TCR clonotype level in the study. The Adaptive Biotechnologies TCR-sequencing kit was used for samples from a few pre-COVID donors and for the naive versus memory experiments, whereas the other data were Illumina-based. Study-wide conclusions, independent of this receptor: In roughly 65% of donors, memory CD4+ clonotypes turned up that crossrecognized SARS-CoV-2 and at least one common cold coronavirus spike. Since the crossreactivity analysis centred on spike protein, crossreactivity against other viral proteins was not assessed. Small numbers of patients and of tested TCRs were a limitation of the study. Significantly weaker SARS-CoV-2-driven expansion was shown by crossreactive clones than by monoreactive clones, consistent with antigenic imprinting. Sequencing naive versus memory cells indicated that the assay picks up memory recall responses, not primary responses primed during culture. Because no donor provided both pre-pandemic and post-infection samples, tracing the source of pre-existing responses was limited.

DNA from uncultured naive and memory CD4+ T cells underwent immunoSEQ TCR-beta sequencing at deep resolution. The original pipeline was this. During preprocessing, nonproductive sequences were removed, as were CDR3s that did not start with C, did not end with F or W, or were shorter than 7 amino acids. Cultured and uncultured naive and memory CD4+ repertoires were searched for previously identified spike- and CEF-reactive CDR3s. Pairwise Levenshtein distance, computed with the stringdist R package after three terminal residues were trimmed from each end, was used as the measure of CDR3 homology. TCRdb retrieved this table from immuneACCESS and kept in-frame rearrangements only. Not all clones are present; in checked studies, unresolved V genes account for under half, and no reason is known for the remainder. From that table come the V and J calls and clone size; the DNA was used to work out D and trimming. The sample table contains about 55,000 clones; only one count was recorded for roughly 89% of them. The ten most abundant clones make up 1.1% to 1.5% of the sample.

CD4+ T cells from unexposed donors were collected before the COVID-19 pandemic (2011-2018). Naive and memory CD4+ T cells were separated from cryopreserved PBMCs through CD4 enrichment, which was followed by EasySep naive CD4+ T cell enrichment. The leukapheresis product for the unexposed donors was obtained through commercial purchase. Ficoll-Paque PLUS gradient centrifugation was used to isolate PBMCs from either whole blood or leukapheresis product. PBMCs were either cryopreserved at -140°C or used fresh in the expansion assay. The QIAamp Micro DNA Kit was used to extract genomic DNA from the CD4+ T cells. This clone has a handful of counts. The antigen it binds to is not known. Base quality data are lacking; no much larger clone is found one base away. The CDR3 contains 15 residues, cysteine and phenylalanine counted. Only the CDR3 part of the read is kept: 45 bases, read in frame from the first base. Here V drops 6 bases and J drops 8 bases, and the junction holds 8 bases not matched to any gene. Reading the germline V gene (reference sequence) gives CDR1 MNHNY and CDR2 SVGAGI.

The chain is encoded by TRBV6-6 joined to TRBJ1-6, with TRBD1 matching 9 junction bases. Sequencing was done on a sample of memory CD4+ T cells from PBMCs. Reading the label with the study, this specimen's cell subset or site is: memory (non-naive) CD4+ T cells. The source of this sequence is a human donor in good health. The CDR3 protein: CASSLPTGGDSPLHF. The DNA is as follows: TGTGCCAGCAGCCTCCCGACAGGGGGAGATTCACCCCTCCACTTT.